This TCR beta chain came from a study of CD8+ T cells in alopecia areata. Following extraction, RNA underwent reverse transcription to cDNA, which served as the sequencing template. This table comes from immunoSEQ multiplex PCR, and its TCRdb copy is limited to in-frame clones, with some not included. Of approximately 43,000 clones in the sample, 55% to 75% were seen once. This clone appeared a single time. The CDR3 extends over 13 amino acids. V was clipped by 7 bases and J by 0 bases, with 10 bases between them. Looked up from germline, CDR1 is SQVTM and CDR2 is ANQGSEA. Treatment specified: oral pan-JAK inhibitor, 5-10 mg twice daily.

The source is a human donor with alopecia areata. The genes are TRBV29-1 and TRBJ1-5; D unresolved. This specimen was CD8+ T cells sorted from blood, taken at week 4, from a patient treated with tofacitinib. CDR3 residues: CSALGDSNQPQHF. The CDR3 DNA follows: TGCAGCGCCCTGGGCGATAGCAATCAGCCCCAGCATTTT. The entire variable domain, with the rest obtained from reference TRBV29-1 and TRBJ1-5, is as follows: SAVISQKPSRDICQRGTSLTIQCQVDSQVTMMFWYRQQPGQSLTLIATANQGSEATYESGFVIDKFPISRPNLTFSTLTVSNMSPEDSSIYLCSALGDSNQPQHFGDGTRLSIL.